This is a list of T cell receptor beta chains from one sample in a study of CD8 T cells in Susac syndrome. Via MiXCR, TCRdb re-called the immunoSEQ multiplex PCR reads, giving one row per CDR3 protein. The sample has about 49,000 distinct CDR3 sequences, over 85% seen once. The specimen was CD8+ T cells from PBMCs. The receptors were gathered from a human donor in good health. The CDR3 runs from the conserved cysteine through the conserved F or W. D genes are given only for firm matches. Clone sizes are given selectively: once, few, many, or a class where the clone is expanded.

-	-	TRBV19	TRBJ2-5	CASSARPTAQETQYF	TGTGCCAGTAGCGCACGGCCGACAGCCCAAGAGACCCAGTACTTC
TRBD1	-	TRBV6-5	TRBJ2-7	CASGPTGVVEQYF	TGTGCCAGCGGGCCGACAGGGGTTGTCGAGCAGTACTTC
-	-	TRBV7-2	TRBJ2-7	CASSFGGHEQYF	TGTGCCAGCAGCTTCGGGGGTCACGAGCAGTACTTC
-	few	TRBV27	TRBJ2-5	CASRGLQETQYF	TGTGCCAGCAGGGGGTTACAAGAGACCCAGTACTTC
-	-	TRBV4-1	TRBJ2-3	CASSQVPGTDTQYF	TGCGCCAGCAGCCAAGTTCCGGGCACAGATACGCAGTATTTT
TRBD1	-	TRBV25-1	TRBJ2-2	CASSTGVTGELFF	TGTGCCAGCAGCACAGGGGTTACCGGGGAGCTGTTTTTT
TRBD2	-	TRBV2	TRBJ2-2	CASSEGIAGAGGELFF	TGTGCCAGCAGTGAGGGGATAGCGGGAGCCGGCGGGGAGCTGTTTTTT
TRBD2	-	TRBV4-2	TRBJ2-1	CASMPAGEIGEQFF	TGTGCCAGCATGCCAGCGGGAGAAATAGGTGAGCAGTTCTTC
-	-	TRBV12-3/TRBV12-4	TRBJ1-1	CASSLKNAEAFF	TGTGCCAGCAGTTTAAAGAACGCTGAAGCTTTCTTT
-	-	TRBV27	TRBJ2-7	CASRGVHPYEQYF	TGTGCCAGCAGGGGCGTGCACCCCTACGAGCAGTACTTC
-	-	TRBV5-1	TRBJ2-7	CASSLAGQLYEQYF	TGCGCCAGCAGCTTGGCCGGGCAGCTCTACGAGCAGTACTTC
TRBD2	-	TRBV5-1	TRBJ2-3	CASSLPTSGSTDTQYF	TGCGCCAGCAGCTTGCCGACTAGCGGGAGCACAGATACGCAGTATTTT
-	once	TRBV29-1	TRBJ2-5	CSVELWDDIVETQYF	TGCAGCGTTGAGCTCTGGGATGATATTGTAGAGACCCAGTACTTC
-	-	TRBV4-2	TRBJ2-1	CASSQALGGLLSYNEQFF	TGTGCCAGCAGCCAGGCCCTAGGGGGGCTGTTGTCCTACAATGAGCAGTTCTTC
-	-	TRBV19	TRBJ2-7	CASSMGGRVDEQYF	TGTGCCAGTAGTATGGGTGGCAGGGTGGACGAGCAGTACTTC
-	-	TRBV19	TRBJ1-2	CASSPGLIGYTF	TGTGCCAGTAGTCCCGGACTAATCGGCTACACCTTC
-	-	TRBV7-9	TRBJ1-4	CASSPGRSDEKLFF	TGTGCCAGCAGCCCGGGGAGGAGTGATGAAAAACTGTTTTTT
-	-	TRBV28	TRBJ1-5	CASTNPRGVYGQPQHF	TGTGCCAGCACCAACCCGAGGGGAGTTTATGGTCAGCCCCAGCATTTT
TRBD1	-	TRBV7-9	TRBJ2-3	CASSLSSGTGFDTQYF	TGTGCCAGCAGCTTATCTTCCGGGACAGGGTTCGATACGCAGTATTTT